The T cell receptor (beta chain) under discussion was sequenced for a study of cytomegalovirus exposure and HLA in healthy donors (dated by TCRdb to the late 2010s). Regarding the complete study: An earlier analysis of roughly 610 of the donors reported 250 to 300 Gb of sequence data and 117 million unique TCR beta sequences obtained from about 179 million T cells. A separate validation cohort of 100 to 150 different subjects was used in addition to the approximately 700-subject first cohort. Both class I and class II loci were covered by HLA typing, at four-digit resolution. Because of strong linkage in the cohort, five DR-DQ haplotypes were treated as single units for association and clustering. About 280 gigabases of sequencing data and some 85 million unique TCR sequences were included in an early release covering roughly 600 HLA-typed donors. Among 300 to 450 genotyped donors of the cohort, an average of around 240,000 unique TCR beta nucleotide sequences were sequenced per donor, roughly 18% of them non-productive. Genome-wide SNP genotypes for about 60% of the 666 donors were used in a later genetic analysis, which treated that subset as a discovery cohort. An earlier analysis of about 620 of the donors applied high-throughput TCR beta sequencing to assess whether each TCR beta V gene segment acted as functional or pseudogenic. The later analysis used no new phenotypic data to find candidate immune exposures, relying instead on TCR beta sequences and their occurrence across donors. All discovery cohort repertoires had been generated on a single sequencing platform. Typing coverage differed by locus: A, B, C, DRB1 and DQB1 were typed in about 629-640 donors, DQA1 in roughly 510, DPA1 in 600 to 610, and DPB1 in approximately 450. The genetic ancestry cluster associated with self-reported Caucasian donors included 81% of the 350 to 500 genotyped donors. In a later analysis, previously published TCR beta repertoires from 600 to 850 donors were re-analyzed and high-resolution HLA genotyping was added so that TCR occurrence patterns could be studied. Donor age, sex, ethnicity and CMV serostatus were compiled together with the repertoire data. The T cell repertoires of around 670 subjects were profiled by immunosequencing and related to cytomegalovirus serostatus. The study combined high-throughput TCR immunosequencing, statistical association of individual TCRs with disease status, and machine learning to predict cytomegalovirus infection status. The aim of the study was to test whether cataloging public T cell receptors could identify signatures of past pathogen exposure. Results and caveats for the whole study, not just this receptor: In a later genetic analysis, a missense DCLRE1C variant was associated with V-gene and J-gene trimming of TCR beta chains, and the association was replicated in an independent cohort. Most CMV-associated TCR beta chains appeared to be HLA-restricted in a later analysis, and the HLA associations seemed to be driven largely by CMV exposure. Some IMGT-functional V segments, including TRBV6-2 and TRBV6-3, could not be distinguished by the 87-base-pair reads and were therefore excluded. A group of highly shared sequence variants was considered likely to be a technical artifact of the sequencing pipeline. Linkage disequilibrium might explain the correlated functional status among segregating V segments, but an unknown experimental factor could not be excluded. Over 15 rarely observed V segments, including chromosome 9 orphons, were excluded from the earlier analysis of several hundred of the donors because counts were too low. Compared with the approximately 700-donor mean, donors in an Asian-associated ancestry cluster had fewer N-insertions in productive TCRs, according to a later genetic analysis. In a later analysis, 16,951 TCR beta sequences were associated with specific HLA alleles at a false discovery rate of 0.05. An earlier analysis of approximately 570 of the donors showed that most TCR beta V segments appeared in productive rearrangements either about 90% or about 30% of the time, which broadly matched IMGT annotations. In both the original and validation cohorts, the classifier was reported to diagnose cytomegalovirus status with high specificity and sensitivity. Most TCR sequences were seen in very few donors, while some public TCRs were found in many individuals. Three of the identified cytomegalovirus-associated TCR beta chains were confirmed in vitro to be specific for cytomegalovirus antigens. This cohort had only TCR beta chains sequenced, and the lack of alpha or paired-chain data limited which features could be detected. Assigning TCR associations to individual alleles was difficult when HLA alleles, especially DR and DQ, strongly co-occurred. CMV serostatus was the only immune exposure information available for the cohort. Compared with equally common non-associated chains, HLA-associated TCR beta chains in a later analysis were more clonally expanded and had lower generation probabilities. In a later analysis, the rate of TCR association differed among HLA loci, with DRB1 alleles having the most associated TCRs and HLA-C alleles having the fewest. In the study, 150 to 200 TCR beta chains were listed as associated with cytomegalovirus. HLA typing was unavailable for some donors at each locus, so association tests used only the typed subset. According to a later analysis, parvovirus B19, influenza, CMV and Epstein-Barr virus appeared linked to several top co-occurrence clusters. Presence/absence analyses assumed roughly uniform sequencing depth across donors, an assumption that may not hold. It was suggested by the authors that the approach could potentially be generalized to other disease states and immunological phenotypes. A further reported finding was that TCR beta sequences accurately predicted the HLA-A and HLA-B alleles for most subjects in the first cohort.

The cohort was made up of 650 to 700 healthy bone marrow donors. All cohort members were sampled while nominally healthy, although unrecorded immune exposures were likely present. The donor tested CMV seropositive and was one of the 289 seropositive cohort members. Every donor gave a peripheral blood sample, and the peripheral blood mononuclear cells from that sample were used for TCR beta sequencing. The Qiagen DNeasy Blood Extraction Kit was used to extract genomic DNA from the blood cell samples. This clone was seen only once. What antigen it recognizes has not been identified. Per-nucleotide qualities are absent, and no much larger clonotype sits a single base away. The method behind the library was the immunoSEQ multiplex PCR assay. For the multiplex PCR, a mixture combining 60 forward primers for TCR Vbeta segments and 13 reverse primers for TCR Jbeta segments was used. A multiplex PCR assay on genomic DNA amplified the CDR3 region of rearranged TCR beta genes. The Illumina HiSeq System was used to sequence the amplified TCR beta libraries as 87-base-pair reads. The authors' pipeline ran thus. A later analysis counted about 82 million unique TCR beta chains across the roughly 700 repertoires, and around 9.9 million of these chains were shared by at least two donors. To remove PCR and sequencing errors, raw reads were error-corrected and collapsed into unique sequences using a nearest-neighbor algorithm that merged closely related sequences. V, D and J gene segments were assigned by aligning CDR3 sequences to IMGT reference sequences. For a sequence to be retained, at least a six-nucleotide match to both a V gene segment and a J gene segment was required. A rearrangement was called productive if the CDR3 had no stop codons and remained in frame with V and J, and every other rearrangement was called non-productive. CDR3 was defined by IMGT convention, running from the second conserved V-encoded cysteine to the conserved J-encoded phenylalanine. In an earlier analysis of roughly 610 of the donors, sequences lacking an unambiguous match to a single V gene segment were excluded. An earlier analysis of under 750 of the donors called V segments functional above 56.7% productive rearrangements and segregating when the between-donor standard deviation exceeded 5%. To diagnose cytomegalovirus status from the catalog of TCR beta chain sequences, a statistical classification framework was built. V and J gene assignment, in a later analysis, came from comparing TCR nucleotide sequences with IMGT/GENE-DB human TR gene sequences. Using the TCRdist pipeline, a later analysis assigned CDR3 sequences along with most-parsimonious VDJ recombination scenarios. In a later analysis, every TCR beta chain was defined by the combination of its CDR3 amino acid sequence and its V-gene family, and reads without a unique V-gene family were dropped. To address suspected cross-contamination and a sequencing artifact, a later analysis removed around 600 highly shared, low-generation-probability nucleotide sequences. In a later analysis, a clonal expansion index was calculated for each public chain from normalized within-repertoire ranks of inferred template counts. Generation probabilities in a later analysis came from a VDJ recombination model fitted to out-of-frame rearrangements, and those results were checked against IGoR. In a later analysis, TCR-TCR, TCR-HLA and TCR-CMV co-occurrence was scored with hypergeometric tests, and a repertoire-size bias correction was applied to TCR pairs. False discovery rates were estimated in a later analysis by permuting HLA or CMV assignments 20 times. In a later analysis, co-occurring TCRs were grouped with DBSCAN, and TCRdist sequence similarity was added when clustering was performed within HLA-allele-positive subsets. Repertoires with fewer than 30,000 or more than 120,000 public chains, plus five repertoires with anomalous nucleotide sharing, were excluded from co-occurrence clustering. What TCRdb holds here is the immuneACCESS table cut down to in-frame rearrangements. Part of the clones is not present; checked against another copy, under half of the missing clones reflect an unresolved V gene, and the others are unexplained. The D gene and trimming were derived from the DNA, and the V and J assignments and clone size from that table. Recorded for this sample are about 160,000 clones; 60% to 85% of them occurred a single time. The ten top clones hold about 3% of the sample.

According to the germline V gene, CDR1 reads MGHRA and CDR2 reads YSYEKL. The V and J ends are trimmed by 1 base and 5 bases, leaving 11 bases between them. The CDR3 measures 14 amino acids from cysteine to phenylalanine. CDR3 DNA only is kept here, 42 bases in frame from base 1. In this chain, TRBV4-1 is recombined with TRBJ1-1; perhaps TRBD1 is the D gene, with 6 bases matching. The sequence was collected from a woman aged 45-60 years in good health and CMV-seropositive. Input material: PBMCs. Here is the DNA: TGCGCCAGCAGCCAAGTGAGGGGGGGGACTGAAGCTTTCTTT. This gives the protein CASSQVRGGTEAFF.